Listed here are 27 T cell receptor beta chains from one sample, sequenced in a study of neurological immune-mediated disorders. Each CDR3 protein gets one entry after TCRdb re-called the 5' RACE reads with MiXCR. The table includes about 55,000 distinct CDR3 sequences, approximately 4.4% detected once. Sequenced sample: PBMCs. These receptors were obtained from a man between 45 and 60 years old with multiple sclerosis.

This clonotype was detected ten times or more. This chain connects TRBV5-1 to TRBJ2-1; D gene uncertain. V was shortened by 4 bases and J by 5 bases, with 16 bases between the two germline ends. Germline V gives CDR1 SGHRS, CDR2 YFSETQ. CDR3 length equals 15 residues. The CDR3 reads CASSPVGPENNEQFF. DNA for the CDR3: TGCGCCAGCAGCCCTGTCGGTCCTGAAAACAATGAGCAGTTCTTC.

Ten or more counts support this clonotype. The J gene is TRBJ2-1, the V gene TRBV5-6; no clear D gene. Germline-derived CDR1 and CDR2 are SGHDT and YYEEEE. The CDR3 is 13 amino acids. V lost 0 bases to trimming and J lost 7 bases, with 8 bases between them. Here the CDR3 reads CASSLDWGNEQFF. The CDR3 nucleotides are TGTGCCAGCAGCTTGGATTGGGGTAATGAGCAGTTCTTC.

This clonotype was observed a handful of times. The chain carries TRBV7-6 and TRBJ2-7; D possibly corresponds to TRBD1 (6 bases). This CDR3 region has 13 residues. In germline, CDR1 is SGHVS, CDR2 FNYEAQ. Trimming shortened V by 2 bases and J by 7 bases, and 12 bases separated the two germline ends. This CDR3 reads CASSLPQGLEQYF. The CDR3 DNA reads as TGTGCCAGCAGCTTACCACAGGGATTGGAGCAGTACTTC.

The chain employs TRBV5-1 and TRBJ2-7; no reliable D call. The CDR3 is 14 residues long. Trimming cost V 0 bases and J 3 bases, with 10 bases left between them. CDR1 and CDR2 from the germline V gene are SGHRS and YFSETQ. The CDR3 here is CASSLGETDYEQYF. The CDR3 nucleotides read TGCGCCAGCAGCTTGGGGGAAACCGACTACGAGCAGTACTTC. The entire variable domain, with the rest obtained from reference TRBV5-1 and TRBJ2-7, is as follows: KAGVTQTPRYLIKTRGQQVTLSCSPISGHRSVSWYQQTPGQGLQFLFEYFSETQRNKGNFPGRFSGRQFSNSRSEMNVSTLELGDSALYLCASSLGETDYEQYFGPGTRLTVT.

This clonotype showed up many times. J is TRBJ2-1 and V is TRBV7-2; the D is unclear. Germline V gene lookup returns CDR1 SGHTA and CDR2 FQGNSA. The CDR3 covers 15 residues. V gave up 2 bases and J gave up 6 bases, with 14 bases separating them. As DNA, the CDR3 is TGTGCCAGCAGCTTAACAGCGCAAGCCCCCAATGAGCAGTTCTTC. It yields the protein CASSLTAQAPNEQFF.

The chain uses TRBV5-5 and TRBJ2-5, with D unresolved. This CDR3 has 13 amino acids. The V gene's germline CDR1 is SGHKS and CDR2 YYEKEE (reference sequence). V was trimmed by 6 bases and J by 7 bases, leaving 16 bases between them. CDR3 nucleotide sequence: TGTGCCAGCACCGACCCAATCGTAGGGACCCAGTACTTC. Translated: CASTDPIVGTQYF.

As to this clonotype: A much larger clonotype is one base distant, so this may be a read error. V is TRBV20-1 and J is TRBJ2-7; 7 nucleotides line up with TRBD2. V lost 7 bases and J lost 8; bases outside the gene matches: 17. The CDR3 length is 14 residues. The germline V gene has CDR1 DFQATT and CDR2 SNEGSKA (reference sequence). The CDR3 bases are TGCAGTGGTGAAGAGGGACTAACCAAAGGGCAGCAGTACTTC. Its protein product is CSGEEGLTKGQQYF.

With respect to this clonotype: Being one base from a much bigger clone, this may be a read error. The chain couples TRBV5-1 to TRBJ1-1; D ambiguous. Germline-derived CDR1 and CDR2 are SGHRS and YFSETQ. The CDR3 spans 15 residues. V dropped 3 bases and J dropped 6 bases, with 18 bases sitting between them. CDR3 sequence (DNA): TGCGCCAGCAGCTCAGAAGATAGAAAGGGTTCTGAAGCTTTCTTT. Translating it yields CASSSEDRKGSEAFF.

On this clonotype itself: A read error may be the cause here, since a much bigger clone is one base away. J is TRBJ2-7 and V is TRBV5-6; perhaps D is TRBD1 or TRBD2 (6 bases each). Trimming left V 0 bases short and J 7 bases short, with 17 bases between. In germline, CDR1 is SGHDT, CDR2 YYEEEE. The CDR3 has 15 residues. CDR3 protein: CASSLGRGALEEQYF. CDR3 nucleotide sequence: TGTGCCAGCAGCTTGGGTAGGGGGGCTTTGGAAGAGCAGTACTTC.

There are many counts of this clonotype. This chain connects TRBV25-1 to TRBJ2-7; unclear D gene. V lost 9 bases and J 2 bases, leaving 14 bases between the germline ends. This CDR3 comprises 13 residues. Germline-derived CDR1 and CDR2 are MGHDK and SYGVNS. CDR3 DNA sequence: TGTGCCAGTGGTAGGGTAGGTACCTACGAGCAGTACTTC. This encodes CASGRVGTYEQYF.

This clonotype appeared a few times. Just one base apart from a much larger clone, this may be a read error. The chain carries TRBV12-3 or TRBV12-4 and TRBJ1-5; D is undetermined. The CDR3 sequence is 14 residues long. With 3 bases removed from V and 7 bases from J, the gap between germline ends came to 13 bases. The DNA for the CDR3 is TGTGCCAGCAGTTTCAGCAAGGATCGACAGCCCCAGCATTTT. It is translated as CASSFSKDRQPQHF.

Many counts were recorded for this clonotype. The chain couples TRBV11-2 to TRBJ2-1; D gene unclear. The germline V gene encodes CDR1 SGHAT and CDR2 FQNNGV. CDR3 size: 13 residues. With 0 bases removed from V and 7 bases from J, the gap between germline ends came to 7 bases. CDR3: CASSLELVNEQFF. The CDR3 DNA follows: TGTGCCAGCAGCTTAGAATTGGTAAATGAGCAGTTCTTC.

This clonotype was recorded at least ten times. The rearrangement uses TRBV24-1 and TRBJ2-1; TRBD2 aligns across 12 bases. Trimming cost V 2 bases and J 6 bases; bases outside gene matches: 10. This CDR3 has 18 amino acids. CDR1 and CDR2 from the germline V gene are KGHDR and SFDVKD. CDR3 nucleotide sequence: TGTGCCACCAGTGATTCCCCGACTAGCGGGAGTTGGTTCAATGAGCAGTTCTTC. Amino acid sequence: CATSDSPTSGSWFNEQFF.

This clonotype was detected ten times or more. V and J are TRBV20-1 and TRBJ2-1, with 12 nucleotides matching TRBD1. CDR1 is DFQATT and CDR2 is SNEGSKA in the germline V gene (reference sequence). V shed 7 bases and J 1 base; nucleotides not matched to a gene: 8. There are 16 residues in the CDR3. In nucleotides, the CDR3 is TGCAGTGGGGGGACAGGGGGCTGGAGGTCCTACAATGAGCAGTTCTTC. Its protein is CSGGTGGWRSYNEQFF.

This clonotype was seen repeatedly, ten times or more. The chain employs TRBV9 and TRBJ1-1; D is unresolved. The germline V gene has CDR1 SGDLS and CDR2 YYNGEE. V dropped 0 bases and J dropped 0 bases, with 9 bases sitting between them. This CDR3 has 15 amino acids. The CDR3 spells CASSVGWGLNTEAFF. Here the CDR3 DNA reads TGTGCCAGCAGCGTAGGGTGGGGTCTGAACACTGAAGCTTTCTTT.

This clonotype was detected ten times or more. The rearrangement uses TRBV9 and TRBJ2-2, with D possibly TRBD1 on 6 matching bases. Trimming took off 4 bases at V and 0 bases at J, with 13 bases between the two ends. The CDR3 has 16 residues. Germline assignment: CDR1 SGDLS and CDR2 YYNGEE. CDR3 sequence reads: CASSLLGATNTGELFF. The CDR3 DNA is TGTGCCAGCAGCCTCCTGGGGGCAACGAACACCGGGGAGCTGTTTTTT.

This clonotype was counted between two and nine times. CDR3 sequence reads: CASNKGATSGGGTDTQYF. The CDR3 nucleotides read TGCGCCAGCAACAAAGGAGCTACTAGCGGGGGAGGCACAGATACGCAGTATTTT. The chain couples TRBV5-1 to TRBJ2-3; 11 positions agree with TRBD2. CDR3 length: 18 amino acids. The germline V gene encodes CDR1 SGHRS and CDR2 YFSETQ. V gave up 6 bases and J gave up 1 base; unmatched junction bases: 13.

This rearrangement joins TRBV5-1 to TRBJ2-1; TRBD2 might be the D (6 bases). The CDR3 sequence is 15 residues long. Germline CDR1 reads SGHRS; CDR2 reads YFSETQ. The V gene lost 4 bases and the J gene lost 8 bases, with 19 bases spanning the gap. CDR3: CASSLKDLGDYEQFF. The DNA for the CDR3 is TGCGCCAGCAGCCTCAAGGACCTTGGGGACTATGAGCAGTTCTTC.

This clonotype was observed at least ten times. The gene calls are TRBV5-5 and TRBJ2-3; D unclear. CDR1 and CDR2 from the germline V gene are SGHKS and YYEKEE (reference sequence). With 0 bases removed from V and 14 bases from J, the gap between germline ends came to 13 bases. The CDR3 is 12 amino acids. CDR3 in amino acids: CASSLVLGLGYF. DNA of the CDR3: TGTGCCAGCAGCTTGGTACTGGGCCTGGGGTATTTT.

There are many counts of this clonotype. This chain joins TRBV20-1 and TRBJ2-7; D may be TRBD1 (6 bases). CDR3 length: 16 amino acids. Per the germline V gene, CDR1 is DFQATT and CDR2 is SNEGSKA (reference sequence). Trimming shortened V by 6 bases and J by 4 bases, and 25 bases separated the two germline ends. CDR3 DNA sequence: TGCAGTGCCAGTAAAGCGTCAGGGGAAGGTTGGTACGAGCAGTACTTC. This translates into CSASKASGEGWYEQYF.

This clonotype was counted between two and nine times. The chain uses TRBV5-1 and TRBJ2-5, with 9 bases lining up with TRBD1. The CDR3 covers 14 residues. J gave up 5 bases and V 4 bases, and 6 bases lay outside the gene matches. CDR1 and CDR2 (germline): SGHRS, YFSETQ. The CDR3 reads CASSTRDRVETQYF. Here the CDR3 DNA reads TGCGCCAGCAGCACCCGGGACAGGGTTGAGACCCAGTACTTC.

In its sample, this clonotype is medium-sized. The rearrangement joins TRBV3-1 to TRBJ1-4, with D unclear. Trimming left V 5 bases short and J 4 bases short, with 14 bases between. The CDR3 consists of 15 residues. Germline V gene lookup returns CDR1 LGHDT and CDR2 YNNKEL (reference sequence). In nucleotides, the CDR3 is TGTGCCAGCAGCACCACCACCGGGATTAATGAAAAACTGTTTTTT. It specifies CASSTTTGINEKLFF.

This clonotype showed up many times. The J gene is TRBJ2-7, the V gene TRBV7-8, with D perhaps TRBD1 or TRBD2 (6 bases each). Trimming shortened V by 3 bases and J by 7 bases, and 19 bases separated the two germline ends. The CDR3 contains 15 residues. From germline, CDR1 is SGHVS and CDR2 FQNEAQ. The CDR3 loop is CASSFSAGAGREQYF. DNA for the CDR3: TGTGCCAGCAGCTTTTCTGCAGGGGCGGGACGGGAGCAGTACTTC.

This clonotype was recorded many times. The chain joins TRBV28 to TRBJ2-2; D not resolved. Germline lookup yields CDR1 MDHEN and CDR2 SYDVKM. Trimming removed 3 bases from V and 2 bases from J, with 4 bases in between. CDR3 length: 13 amino acids. CDR3 sequence: CASSFPNTGELFF. The CDR3 DNA sequence: TGTGCCAGCAGTTTCCCAAACACCGGGGAGCTGTTTTTT.

There are many counts of this clonotype. The chain links TRBV5-1 to TRBJ2-2, with D perhaps matching TRBD1 (6 bases). There are 15 residues in the CDR3. V was pared by 4 bases and J by 1 base, with 11 bases between. Germline-derived CDR1 and CDR2 are SGHRS and YFSETQ. The CDR3 region has the DNA TGCGCCAGCAGCAGCCCGGGACAGAACACCGGGGAGCTGTTTTTT. Translated, it gives CASSSPGQNTGELFF.

This clonotype is medium-sized in the sample. The chain combines TRBV20-1 with TRBJ1-5; D not resolved. This CDR3 is built from 14 residues. Trimming pared 2 bases from V and 0 bases from J, leaving 8 bases between. Germline CDR1 reads DFQATT; CDR2 reads SNEGSKA (reference sequence). Here the CDR3 DNA reads TGCAGTGCTAGAAAACCGCTTAGCAATCAGCCCCAGCATTTT. It specifies CSARKPLSNQPQHF.

This clonotype was counted ten times or more. The chain employs TRBV7-9 and TRBJ1-4, with a weak D call TRBD1 (5 bases). Trimming took 5 bases from V and 7 from J, leaving 14 bases between them. CDR3 length: 14 residues. The germline CDR1 and CDR2 sequences are SEHNR and FQNEAQ (reference sequence). The CDR3 nucleotides read TGTGCCAGCAGCCCTCAAAGCGGGGCTGAAAAACTGTTTTTT. Amino acids: CASSPQSGAEKLFF.